The 24 T cell receptor beta chains listed next were all sequenced from one sample in a study of T cells in Graves' hyperthyroidism and ophthalmopathy. Amplified TCR beta CDR3 regions derived from RNA transcripts. The HTBI primer set served for first-round RT-PCR of the TCR CDR3. From the multiplex PCR reads, TCRdb called clonotypes with MiXCR, one entry per CDR3 protein. The profile shows under 400,000 distinct CDR3 sequences, roughly 25% of them singletons. Sequencing was performed on blood. These receptors were obtained from a man in his fifties with Graves' hyperthyroidism.

This chain links TRBV5-1 with TRBJ1-4; D is unresolved. The CDR3 is 14 residues long. V was shortened by 2 bases and J by 8 bases, with 13 bases between the two germline ends. CDR1 and CDR2 from the germline V gene are SGHRS and YFSETQ. The CDR3, as DNA: TGCGCCAGCAGCTTAGCCGGGGAAAGGGAAAAACTGTTTTTT. Translating it yields CASSLAGEREKLFF. The variable domain in full, completed from reference TRBV5-1 and TRBJ1-4, reads KAGVTQTPRYLIKTRGQQVTLSCSPISGHRSVSWYQQTPGQGLQFLFEYFSETQRNKGNFPGRFSGRQFSNSRSEMNVSTLELGDSALYLCASSLAGEREKLFFGSGTQLSVL.

The J gene is TRBJ1-1, the V gene TRBV27, with D unresolved. Germline V gives CDR1 MNHEY, CDR2 SMNVEV (reference sequence). Trimming shortened V by 7 bases and J by 3 bases, and 12 bases separated the two germline ends. The CDR3 runs 13 residues. This CDR3 reads CASTRGFDTEAFF. The CDR3 DNA reads as TGTGCCAGCACCCGGGGTTTCGACACTGAAGCTTTCTTT.

This clonotype was observed a handful of times. This rearrangement joins TRBV6-1 to TRBJ1-1, with TRBD1 matching 9 bases. Per the germline V gene, CDR1 is MNHNS and CDR2 is SASEGT. V was pared by 5 bases and J by 9 bases, with 10 bases of the junction left unmatched. The CDR3 contains 14 residues. The CDR3 coding sequence is TGTGCCAGCAGTCGCTCGCGACAGGGGGAGAAAGCTTTCTTT. Protein sequence: CASSRSRQGEKAFF.

The chain uses TRBV5-8 and TRBJ1-1; D may be TRBD1 (6 bases). The V and J ends lost 4 bases and 5 bases respectively, with 9 bases between them. Germline V gene data show CDR1 as SGHTS and CDR2 as YDEGEE. This CDR3 has 12 amino acids. The CDR3 here is CASSDQGTEAFF. In nucleotides, the CDR3 is TGTGCCAGCAGCGACCAGGGGACTGAAGCTTTCTTT.

In this sample, this clonotype turned up a few times. V gene TRBV7-3 combines with J gene TRBJ2-2; no clear D gene. This CDR3 spans 14 amino acids. V was cut by 0 bases and J by 5 bases, with 7 bases left in between. CDR1 is SGHTA and CDR2 is FQGTGA in the germline V gene. The CDR3, as DNA: TGTGCCAGCAGCTTAACTCCGGGTACCGGGGAGCTGTTTTTT. Amino acid sequence: CASSLTPGTGELFF.

The chain joins TRBV12-3 or TRBV12-4 to TRBJ1-1; possible D gene TRBD1, 5 bases. The germline V and J ends were trimmed by 7 bases and 1 base, with 13 bases remaining between them. CDR3 length: 14 amino acids. CDR3 loop: CASTPGGRNTEAFF. The CDR3 DNA follows: TGTGCCAGCACCCCTGGGGGGAGGAACACTGAAGCTTTCTTT.

This clonotype was recorded a few times. The V gene is TRBV27, the J gene TRBJ1-4; TRBD1 aligns across 8 bases. Germline V gene sequence: CDR1 MNHEY, CDR2 SMNVEV (reference sequence). The CDR3 totals 15 residues. With V trimmed by 5 bases and J by 3 bases, 5 bases remained unmatched. CDR3 amino acids: CASSLGQGANEKLFF. Here the CDR3 DNA reads TGTGCCAGCAGTCTAGGACAGGGAGCTAATGAAAAACTGTTTTTT.

This clonotype has only a few counts. The rearrangement joins TRBV3-1 to TRBJ2-2; 13 bases line up with TRBD2. CDR1 LGHDT and CDR2 YNNKEL come from the germline V gene (reference sequence). There are 17 residues in the CDR3. The J segment lost 6 bases and the V segment lost 4 bases, leaving 8 bases of the junction unmatched. The CDR3 region is CASSRRTSGSSSGELFF. The DNA of the CDR3 is TGTGCCAGCAGCCGGCGGACTAGCGGGAGTTCTTCCGGGGAGCTGTTTTTT.

The rearrangement links TRBV7-9 to TRBJ2-4, with D uncertain. The CDR3 spans 13 residues. The V end was cut by 5 bases, the J end by 4 bases, with 9 bases between. CDR1 is SEHNR and CDR2 is FQNEAQ in the germline V gene (reference sequence). CDR3 sequence: CASSTHGKNIQYF. CDR3 nucleotide sequence: TGTGCCAGCAGCACCCACGGGAAAAACATTCAGTACTTC.

This clonotype turned up a few times. V and J are TRBV12-3 or TRBV12-4 and TRBJ2-2; 9 bases map to TRBD1. J lost 7 bases, V lost 3 bases, and 9 bases had no gene match. This CDR3 is 16 amino acids long. The CDR3 sequence: CASSFRTGVRGGELFF. The DNA for the CDR3 is TGTGCCAGCAGTTTTAGGACAGGGGTTCGAGGCGGGGAGCTGTTTTTT.

The V and J genes are TRBV20-1 and TRBJ1-1; TRBD1 matches at 7 bases. This CDR3 contains 15 residues. V was clipped by 4 bases and J by 4 bases; unmatched bases: 12. Germline V gives CDR1 DFQATT, CDR2 SNEGSKA (reference sequence). The CDR3 DNA sequence: TGCAGTGCTACCCCCCGGGGGTCAGGGGGCACTGAAGCTTTCTTT. Its protein is CSATPRGSGGTEAFF.

As for this clonotype: A much larger clone differs by one base, so this may be a read error. This chain uses TRBV12-5 with TRBJ2-7; the D is unclear. The germline V gene has CDR1 LGHNT and CDR2 FRNRAP. The CDR3 runs 12 residues. The CDR3 DNA is TGTGCTAGTGGTTTGGTGAGTTACGGGCAGTACTTC. Residues: CASGLVSYGQYF.

This clonotype was picked up many times. This sequence joins TRBV7-3 and TRBJ2-1, with D maybe TRBD1 (5 bases). The V and J ends lost 0 bases and 6 bases respectively, with 15 bases between them. The CDR3 is 16 residues long. The germline gives CDR1 SGHTA, CDR2 FQGTGA. CDR3 sequence: CASSLTRGLSFNEQFF. The CDR3 DNA sequence: TGTGCCAGCAGCTTAACTAGGGGCCTGTCATTCAATGAGCAGTTCTTC.

This clonotype was counted ten times or more. This chain uses TRBV29-1 with TRBJ1-1, with 9 bases aligning to TRBD1. Germline CDR1 and CDR2: SQVTM and ANQGSEA. CDR3 length: 12 amino acids. Trimming cost V 4 bases and J 5 bases; bases outside gene matches: 2. The CDR3 region has the DNA TGCAGCGTTGGGACAGGGGCTACTGAAGCTTTCTTT. Translated, it gives CSVGTGATEAFF.

V usage is TRBV15 and J usage is TRBJ2-1, with 10 bases that match TRBD1. Unmatched junction bases numbered 13, after V lost 4 bases and J lost 7 bases. CDR3 size: 17 residues. Germline V gene data show CDR1 as LNHNV and CDR2 as YYDKDF (reference sequence). CDR3 protein: CATSTDEGRDRGNEQFF. The CDR3, as DNA: TGTGCCACCAGCACCGACGAGGGGCGGGACAGGGGAAATGAGCAGTTCTTC.

V and J are TRBV7-9 and TRBJ2-5, with 7 bases identical to TRBD1. V was pared by 5 bases and J by 0 bases, with 3 bases of the junction left unmatched. The germline gives CDR1 SEHNR, CDR2 FQNEAQ (reference sequence). The CDR3 runs to 14 residues. CDR3 sequence (DNA): TGTGCCAGCAGCCGTGGGACAGACCAAGAGACCCAGTACTTC. This codes for CASSRGTDQETQYF.

The chain uses TRBV20-1 and TRBJ2-1, with 10 positions matching TRBD2. The V segment lost 3 bases and the J segment 7 bases; nucleotides outside the gene matches: 6. From germline, CDR1 is DFQATT and CDR2 SNEGSKA (reference sequence). This CDR3 comprises 14 residues. The CDR3 coding sequence is TGCAGTGCTAGTATCCTAGCGGGAGTGAATGAGCAGTTCTTC. Its protein product is CSASILAGVNEQFF.

This clonotype was seen only a few times. V and J are TRBV3-1 and TRBJ2-1; D is ambiguous. Germline V CDR1 and CDR2: LGHDT, YNNKEL (reference sequence). CDR3 length equals 15 residues. V dropped 0 bases and J dropped 6 bases, with 12 bases sitting between them. The chain's CDR3 is CASSQEEGWGNEQFF. The DNA of the CDR3 is TGTGCCAGCAGCCAAGAAGAAGGGTGGGGCAATGAGCAGTTCTTC.

This clonotype came up many times. The chain couples TRBV7-2 to TRBJ2-5, with TRBD2 identical over 8 bases. The CDR3 sequence is 13 residues long. The V segment lost 6 bases and the J segment 2 bases; nucleotides outside the gene matches: 2. Germline values: CDR1 SGHTA, CDR2 FQGNSA. CDR3 bases: TGTGCCAGCAGGATAGCGGGGCAAGAGACCCAGTACTTC. Translating it yields CASRIAGQETQYF. Supplemented by reference TRBV7-2 and TRBJ2-5, the full variable domain reads GAGVSQSPSNKVTEKGKDVELRCDPISGHTALYWYRQSLGQGLEFLIYFQGNSAPDKSGLPSDRFSAERTGGSVSTLTIQRTQQEDSAVYLCASRIAGQETQYFGPGTRLLVL.

This clonotype was seen more than once but under ten times. The chain has TRBV5-1 and TRBJ2-1; TRBD2 agrees at 12 bases. The CDR3 is 15 residues long. The J segment lost 10 bases and the V segment lost 0 bases, leaving 5 bases of the junction unmatched. Germline CDR1 and CDR2: SGHRS and YFSETQ. The CDR3 here is CASSLGLAGVGEQFF. The CDR3 bases are TGCGCCAGCAGCTTGGGACTAGCGGGAGTAGGGGAGCAGTTCTTC.

The sample holds a few counts of this clonotype. This chain uses TRBV28 with TRBJ2-7; 7 nucleotides align to TRBD1. Losses at the gene ends were 3 bases for V and 0 bases for J; bases not matched to a gene: 14. Germline-derived CDR1 and CDR2 are MDHEN and SYDVKM. This CDR3 is built from 18 residues. The CDR3 sequence: CASSFSAGAAGGSYEQYF. Here the CDR3 DNA reads TGTGCCAGCAGTTTTTCCGCGGGCGCGGCAGGGGGCTCCTACGAGCAGTACTTC.

Many counts were recorded for this clonotype. The chain uses TRBV12-3 or TRBV12-4 and TRBJ2-7; TRBD1 matches at 7 bases. Trimming took 4 bases from V and 2 from J; bases not matched to a gene: 8. This CDR3 has 15 residues. The CDR3, as DNA: TGTGCCAGCAGTTCCCTGGACAGGTCCGCCTACGAGCAGTACTTC. Its protein product is CASSSLDRSAYEQYF.

This sequence joins TRBV14 and TRBJ2-7; 12 bases map to TRBD2. V dropped 0 bases and J dropped 4; count of bases not matched to a gene: 7. This CDR3 is 17 amino acids long. Germline CDR1 reads SGHDN; CDR2 reads FVKESK. The CDR3 DNA is TGTGCCAGCAGCCAAGAACGAGGACTAGCGGGAATTTACGAGCAGTACTTC. Translation gives CASSQERGLAGIYEQYF.

This clonotype showed up many times. The chain uses TRBV6-5 and TRBJ1-2, with D hard to call. This CDR3 has 13 amino acids. Germline lookup yields CDR1 MNHEY and CDR2 SVGAGI. V gave up 2 bases and J gave up 5 bases, with 9 bases separating them. Here the CDR3 DNA reads TGTGCCAGCAGTTACGAAGTTTTATATGGCTACACCTTC. Translating gives CASSYEVLYGYTF.